One sample yielded the 11 T cell receptor beta chains listed below, sequenced in a study of T cells in Graves' hyperthyroidism and ophthalmopathy. RNA transcripts gave rise to amplified TCR beta CDR3 regions. Researchers ran a first-round RT-PCR on the TCR CDR3 using the HTBI primer set. One entry per CDR3 protein, called by TCRdb with MiXCR from the multiplex PCR reads. The sample shows hundreds of thousands of distinct CDR3 sequences, over 35% of them seen only once. Sequencing used blood. Every receptor here comes from a man in his late teens or twenties with Graves' hyperthyroidism.

J is TRBJ1-1 and V is TRBV7-2; no definite D call. CDR1 is SGHTA and CDR2 is FQGNSA in the germline V gene. The V gene lost 2 bases and the J gene lost 5 bases, with 9 bases spanning the gap. The CDR3 consists of 13 residues. The CDR3 bases are TGTGCCAGCAGCTTATTTTTTGAGACTGAAGCTTTCTTT. Translating gives CASSLFFETEAFF.

The chain joins TRBV6-6 to TRBJ1-2, with a weak D call TRBD1 (5 bases). CDR1 and CDR2 (germline): MNHNY, SVGAGI (reference sequence). Trimming took off 5 bases at V and 6 bases at J, with 16 bases between the two ends. This CDR3 is built from 14 residues. CDR3: CASSAQTEGHGYTF. The CDR3 nucleotides read TGTGCCAGCAGTGCCCAGACAGAGGGACATGGCTACACCTTC.

The chain combines TRBV9 with TRBJ1-4; D gene unclear. The V end lost 0 bases, the J end lost 4 bases, and 10 bases lay between the germline ends. The CDR3 totals 15 residues. Per germline, CDR1 SGDLS and CDR2 YYNGEE. The CDR3: CASSVEGLNNEKLFF. The DNA for the CDR3 is TGTGCCAGCAGCGTAGAAGGACTGAATAATGAAAAACTGTTTTTT.

Note on this clonotype: A much larger clone differs from this one at a single base, so this may be a read error. The chain uses TRBV14 and TRBJ1-1; D gene unclear. Looked up from germline, CDR1 is SGHDN and CDR2 is FVKESK. V was trimmed by 4 bases and J by 5 bases, leaving 17 bases between them. This CDR3 comprises 15 residues. The CDR3 sequence is CASSLLAQRETEAFF. Here the CDR3 DNA reads TGTGCCAGCAGCCTCCTTGCCCAACGGGAGACTGAAGCTTTCTTT.

J is TRBJ1-4 and V is TRBV7-8; D remains unclear. From germline, CDR1 is SGHVS and CDR2 FQNEAQ. The CDR3 is 15 amino acids. V was cut by 5 bases and J by 7 bases, with 17 bases left in between. DNA for the CDR3: TGTGCCAGCAGCCAGCTACTCTCCCCGACTGAAAAACTGTTTTTT. It yields the protein CASSQLLSPTEKLFF.

This clonotype was observed a handful of times. This sequence joins TRBV7-9 and TRBJ1-2; TRBD1 matches 9 bases. The CDR3 runs to 18 residues. CDR1 SEHNR and CDR2 FQNEAQ come from the germline V gene (reference sequence). V lost 8 bases, J lost 2 bases, and 18 bases stayed unmatched. The CDR3 here is CASRKQGAMAAKNYGYTF. The CDR3 bases are TGTGCCAGCCGCAAACAGGGGGCGATGGCGGCGAAGAACTATGGCTACACCTTC.

This rearrangement joins TRBV20-1 to TRBJ2-5, with TRBD2 matching 8 bases. Germline loops: CDR1 DFQATT, CDR2 SNEGSKA (reference sequence). This CDR3 has 15 amino acids. The V and J ends lost 4 bases and 2 bases, in that order; junction bases with no gene match: 9. The CDR3 sequence is CSAIPGAGGQETQYF. In nucleotides, the CDR3 is TGCAGTGCTATCCCGGGGGCGGGGGGACAAGAGACCCAGTACTTC.

The chain couples TRBV6-1 to TRBJ2-5; TRBD2 might be the D (6 bases). V lost 5 bases to trimming and J lost 5 bases, with 18 bases between them. This CDR3 contains 15 residues. Germline values: CDR1 MNHNS, CDR2 SASEGT. The DNA of the CDR3 is TGTGCCAGCAGTTCCCATGCAGGGAGGACGGAGACCCAGTACTTC. Encoded protein: CASSSHAGRTETQYF.

This clonotype was observed a handful of times. This rearrangement joins TRBV7-4 to TRBJ2-7; 12 nucleotides align to TRBD2. The CDR3 is 16 amino acids. Germline V gene data show CDR1 as SGHVT and CDR2 as SQSDAQ. V shed 0 bases and J 7 bases; nucleotides not matched to a gene: 7. This CDR3 is CASSLALTSGSFEQYF. In DNA, the CDR3 is TGTGCCAGCAGCTTAGCTTTGACTAGCGGGAGTTTTGAGCAGTACTTC.

This clonotype appeared many times. The chain is built from TRBV29-1 and TRBJ1-2; no clear D gene. The V and J ends lost 4 bases and 2 bases respectively, with 8 bases between them. The CDR3 is made up of 12 amino acids. The germline V gene has CDR1 SQVTM and CDR2 ANQGSEA. CDR3 DNA sequence: TGCAGCGTTGTTAGAAAGAACTATGGCTACACCTTC. Its translation: CSVVRKNYGYTF.

This clonotype has ten or more counts. The rearrangement joins TRBV9 to TRBJ1-3; D is ambiguous. V lost 2 bases to trimming and J lost 0 bases, with 9 bases between them. Germline V CDR1 and CDR2: SGDLS, YYNGEE. The length of the CDR3 is 15 residues. The CDR3 sequence is CASSVQHSSGNTIYF. The CDR3 nucleotides are TGTGCCAGCAGCGTCCAACACAGCTCTGGAAACACCATATATTTT.